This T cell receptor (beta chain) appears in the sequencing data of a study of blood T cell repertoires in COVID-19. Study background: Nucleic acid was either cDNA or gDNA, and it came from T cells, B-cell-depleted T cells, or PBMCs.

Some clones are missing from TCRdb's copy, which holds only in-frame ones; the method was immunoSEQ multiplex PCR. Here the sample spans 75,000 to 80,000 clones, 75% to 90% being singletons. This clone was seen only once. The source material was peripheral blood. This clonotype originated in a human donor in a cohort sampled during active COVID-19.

CDR3: CASSLGLATYEQYF. CDR3 sequence (DNA): TGTGCCAGCAGTTTAGGACTAGCCACCTACGAGCAGTACTTC. The chain recombines TRBV6-6 with TRBJ2-7; 8 bases map to TRBD2. The CDR3 length is 14 residues. V was clipped by 4 bases and J by 2 bases; unmatched bases: 4. Germline V gene sequence: CDR1 MNHNY, CDR2 SVGAGI (reference sequence).